Listed below are T cell receptor beta chains from one sample, sequenced in a study of cytomegalovirus exposure and HLA in healthy donors. Only in-frame clones appear in the TCRdb table, and some are missing; sequencing was by immunoSEQ multiplex PCR. The sample lists tens of thousands of clones; 70% were seen once. Sequencing input: PBMCs. The source is a woman aged 50 to 60 in good health and CMV-seropositive. The conserved cysteine and the conserved F or W are not part of the CDR3 here. Not all rows give a size; the values are once, few, many and, for expanded clones, a class.

clone_size v_call cdr3_aa
few TRBV2 ASSALGGVSNQPQH
- TRBV6-5 ASSYDRPPNSPLH
- TRBV7-9 ASSLGSGNRQY
few TRBV5-1 ASRRQGTGNTIY
- TRBV2 ASSDGDSGANVLT
- TRBV29-1 SAHRQGVAYGYT
- TRBV28 ASSFSAGVYEQY
- TRBV7-9 ASSRGQGDTEAF
once TRBV11-2 ASSLEVGNTEAF
- TRBV6-5 ASSPTENEKLF
few TRBV7-2 ASSLGQPGANVLT
- TRBV23-1 ASSQLNRTSYNEQF
- TRBV19 ASTETGYYGYT
few TRBV15 ATSREVRTLYSGNTIY
- TRBV6-5 ASSAQGAHLGYT
- TRBV10-1 ASSDGAGGTYEQY
- TRBV11-2 ASSNFGRSEAF
- TRBV10-1 ASSGQPNQETQY
- TRBV7-8 ASSLATGSYEQY
- TRBV27 ASTPGQGSSGANVLT
- TRBV6-5 ASSYLAGGHNEQF
- TRBV10-1 ASSDRGITEAF
once TRBV28 ASSVLRLSYNEQF
- TRBV19 ASSSRDRAVAGTEAF
- TRBV28 ASSFLGGRTDTQY
- TRBV4-3 ASSVRGTRGYEQY
- TRBV28 ASSLIPSSYNSPLH
once TRBV4-1 ASSQIQDRLNTEAF
- TRBV11-2 ASSRRQIIVPDTQY
- TRBV13 ASSLKRGNIRNTIY
- TRBV19 ASTPRTGLNQPQH
few TRBV7-2 ASSLNGQGGGYT
- TRBV7-2 ASSSLQQGSDSYT
medium-sized TRBV28 ASSLFRGGGEKLF
- TRBV4-3 ASSQESNTEAF
few TRBV6-5 ASRVSGRRTDTQY
- TRBV14 ASSRASRGEQY
- TRBV19 ASSIGLGQGSYEQY
once TRBV5-1 ASSGGAGGAGDEQF
- TRBV5-1 ASSLAPGQGGFQETQY
- TRBV7-9 ASSEEHYTGNSEAF
- TRBV7-9 ASSLAGFGSEQY
once TRBV4-3 ASSPQASQLQGQPQH
- TRBV7-8 ASSLASLAGGEEQF
- TRBV2 ASSDIATNVLT